The 13 T cell receptor beta chains below all came from one sample that was sequenced in a study of blood T cell repertoires in COVID-19. Assay: immunoSEQ multiplex PCR; the TCRdb copy retains only in-frame clones and omits some. The sample lists 150,000 to 180,000 clones, about 89% occurring once. Specimen: peripheral blood. These receptor sequences come from a man in his forties or fifties with acute or convalescent COVID-19.

This clone was counted between two and nine times. The chain has TRBV10-3 and TRBJ1-4; D unclear. The CDR3 contains 12 residues. Germline CDR1 is ENHRY and CDR2 is SYGVKD. Trimming stripped 4 bases from V and 8 bases from J, with 8 bases between. CDR3 protein: CAISVAGEKLFF. For the CDR3, the DNA is TGTGCCATCAGTGTGGCGGGGGAAAAACTGTTTTTT.

The sample holds one count of this clone. This chain uses TRBV30 with TRBJ1-2; 7 bases are a match to TRBD1. The CDR3 contains 15 residues. Trimming cost V 1 base and J 1 base; bases outside gene matches: 6. CDR1 and CDR2 from the germline V gene are GTSNPN and SVGIG (reference sequence). As DNA, the CDR3 is TGTGCCTGGAGTGGGGGGGACAGTGTTAACTATGGCTACACCTTC. Translation gives CAWSGGDSVNYGYTF.

DNA for the CDR3: TGTGCCAGCAGCCCTACAAGAGGAAACAATGAGCAGTTCTTC. This gives the protein CASSPTRGNNEQFF. The chain uses TRBV3-1 (or the pseudogene TRBV3-2) and TRBJ2-1; D is ambiguous. Germline values: CDR1 LGHDT, CDR2 YNNKEL (reference sequence). The CDR3 spans 14 residues. Trimming shortened V by 4 bases and J by 5 bases, and 12 bases separated the two germline ends.

The chain links TRBV9 to TRBJ2-4; 10 nucleotides line up with TRBD1. The junction had 16 bases not matched to a gene; V was cut back by 4 bases and J by 3 bases. The germline CDR1 and CDR2 sequences are SGDLS and YYNGEE. This CDR3 comprises 19 residues. The CDR3 reads CASSPRFGTGVGDKNIQYF. For the CDR3, the DNA is TGTGCCAGCAGCCCACGCTTCGGGACAGGGGTCGGTGACAAAAACATTCAGTACTTC. The full variable domain, in which reference TRBV9 and TRBJ2-4 provide the parts outside the CDR3, is DSGVTQTPKHLITATGQRVTLRCSPRSGDLSVYWYQQSLDQGLQFLIQYYNGEERAKGNILERFSAQQFPDLHSELNLSSLELGDSALYFCASSPRFGTGVGDKNIQYFGAGTRLSVL.

This clone was recorded once. The rearrangement joins TRBV4-2 to TRBJ1-5; 9 bases are shared with TRBD1. V dropped 0 bases and J dropped 4; count of bases not matched to a gene: 4. Germline lookup yields CDR1 LGHNA and CDR2 YNFKEQ. This CDR3 spans 16 amino acids. The DNA for the CDR3 is TGTGCCAGCAGCCAAGATAACAGGGGGCAGAATCAGCCCCAGCATTTT. As protein: CASSQDNRGQNQPQHF.

J is TRBJ1-5 and V is TRBV4-2; D unresolved. The CDR3 runs to 15 residues. V lost 1 base and J lost 7, with 14 bases in between. Looked up from germline, CDR1 is LGHNA and CDR2 is YNFKEQ. The chain's CDR3 is CASSQVTDLSQPQHF. The CDR3 nucleotides are TGTGCCAGCAGCCAAGTTACAGATCTTTCGCAGCCCCAGCATTTT.

The rearrangement links TRBV3-1 (or the pseudogene TRBV3-2) to TRBJ1-2; 9 positions agree with TRBD1. This CDR3 is 15 amino acids long. After removal of 3 bases from V and 8 bases from J, the junction contained 10 bases not matched to a gene. Germline assignment: CDR1 LGHDT and CDR2 YNNKEL (reference sequence). The CDR3, as DNA: TGTGCCAGCAGCCAGCGACCTGGACAGGGGAGGGGCTACACCTTC. It codes for CASSQRPGQGRGYTF.

The genes are TRBV6-6 and TRBJ2-7, with 8 positions matching TRBD2. CDR1 and CDR2 from the germline V gene are MNHNY and SVGAGI (reference sequence). V dropped 8 bases and J dropped 3; count of bases not matched to a gene: 3. CDR3 length equals 12 residues. The CDR3 is CASGLAGYEQYF. Written as DNA, the CDR3 is TGTGCCAGCGGGCTAGCGGGCTACGAGCAGTACTTC.

This chain uses TRBV27 with TRBJ2-7; D is undetermined. Germline V gene lookup returns CDR1 MNHEY and CDR2 SMNVEV (reference sequence). V gave up 2 bases and J gave up 2 bases, with 7 bases separating them. The CDR3 has 13 residues. The CDR3 DNA reads as TGTGCCAGCAGTTTAGCCCCTACCTACGAGCAGTACTTC. It is translated as CASSLAPTYEQYF.

The chain couples TRBV30 to TRBJ1-6; weak D call: TRBD1 (6 bases). Deletions cut 3 bases from V and 5 bases from J, with 14 bases between. This CDR3 has 15 residues. Germline V CDR1 and CDR2: GTSNPN, SVGIG (reference sequence). The CDR3 DNA reads TGTGCCTGGAGACAAAGGGGGAGGGATAATTCACCCCTCCACTTT. It codes for CAWRQRGRDNSPLHF.

This clone has just one count. The rearrangement links TRBV3-1 (or the pseudogene TRBV3-2) to TRBJ2-7; 9 bases fit TRBD2. This CDR3 contains 15 residues. Looked up from germline, CDR1 is LGHDT and CDR2 is YNNKEL (reference sequence). Trimming removed 7 bases from V and 4 bases from J; junction bases left unmatched: 11. As DNA, the CDR3 is TGTGCCAGCATCAAGGGTGCGGGAGGGCCGTACGAGCAGTACTTC. It is translated as CASIKGAGGPYEQYF.

CDR3 sequence (DNA): TGTGCCAGCAGAACGGGACAGGGAGAACGGGGGCAGTTCTTC. It is translated as CASRTGQGERGQFF. This chain joins TRBV6-5 and TRBJ2-1, with 9 bases matching TRBD1. With 6 bases clipped from V and 12 bases from J, the junction kept 12 bases outside the gene matches. The CDR3 extends over 14 amino acids. From germline, CDR1 is MNHEY and CDR2 SVGAGI.

The chain couples TRBV28 to TRBJ2-7; perhaps TRBD2 as D (5 bases). Germline V lookup: CDR1 MDHEN, CDR2 SYDVKM. V lost 6 bases and J 3 bases, leaving 9 bases between the germline ends. The CDR3 sequence is 12 residues long. In DNA, the CDR3 is TGTGCCAGCAGAACCGGGGACTACGAGCAGTACGTC. It is translated as CASRTGDYEQYV.